Below, one TCR beta chain is given with its context. Its antigen remains unidentified. The input lacks base qualities; no much larger clone sits a single base away. The sample originates from a study of blood T cell repertoires in COVID-19 (dated by TCRdb to the early 2020s). Notes on the research overall: The collaborator samples originated in the United States, Italy and Spain and spanned the acute and convalescent phases of COVID-19. Deeply sampled blood TCRbeta repertoires from subjects exposed to, actively infected with, or recovered from COVID-19 were included in the dataset. The prospective study material was composed of cDNA or gDNA derived from T cells, B-cell-depleted T cells, or PBMCs. Where HLA class I and class II types were available, the types were taken from metadata supplied by the sample provider, not from assay-based typing. The repertoires were made available in a free public database intended to serve as a resource for research on the immune response to SARS-CoV-2. Nearly every sample came with metadata listing a de-identified subject ID, COVID-19 status, age in years and sex. The samples were drawn from the first 160 participants of the ongoing ImmuneRACE study and from some 1,300 subjects provided by 6 global collaborators. What the study reported, not specific to this receptor: The amount of clinical and demographic metadata varied by source and participant and was provided uncurated.

Including the terminal cysteine and phenylalanine, the CDR3 comprises 16 residues. CDR3 DNA is the only sequence kept; it has 48 bases, read in frame from the first base. At the junction V is shortened by 2 bases and J by 3 bases; bases outside the gene matches: 7. The germline V gene yields MNHEY for CDR1 and SVGEGT for CDR2. TCRbeta CDR3 regions were amplified from genomic DNA by means of the immunoSEQ Assay, a bias-controlled multiplex PCR. The authors' pipeline ran thus. Nucleated cell counts per sample were estimated from amplification of reference gene primers within the assay. To quantify the absolute abundance of each unique TCRbeta CDR3 rearrangement, sequence reads were collapsed and filtered. For each sample, productive Simpson clonality was calculated by taking the square root of Simpson's diversity index across productive rearrangements. Sourced from immuneACCESS, this table was stored by TCRdb with only in-frame sequences that have V and J called. A share of the clones is absent; for the studies checked, an unresolved V gene accounts for under half, and the remainder has no known explanation. The V and J calls and clone size were taken over from that table, and D and trimming were inferred from the DNA. Counted in this sample were about 98,000 clones; around 85% of them appeared once. The ten biggest clones cover around 10% of the sample.

Whole blood was collected in K2EDTA tubes by collaborating institutions according to the institutions' own protocols. For TCRbeta analysis, collaborators shipped samples as frozen whole blood, isolated PBMCs, or DNA extracted from either of those sample types. The sample comprised peripheral blood. The rearranged chain carries TRBV6-2 or TRBV6-3 and TRBJ1-5; 7 bases in the junction line up with TRBD1. This receptor was obtained from a woman of 80 years or more with acute or convalescent COVID-19. The bases read TGTGCCAGCAGTTACCACAGGGGTAGTAACAATCAGCCCCAGCATTTT. It is translated as CASSYHRGSNNQPQHF.